This T cell receptor beta chain was recorded in a study of blood T cell repertoires in COVID-19. Study information: Acute-phase and convalescent COVID-19 samples originated in the United States, Italy and Spain.

The data were produced by immunoSEQ multiplex PCR, yet TCRdb's version contains in-frame clones alone and is incomplete. The table includes 65,000 to 70,000 clones, approximately 75% detected once. Germline values: CDR1 SGDLS, CDR2 YYNGEE. Trimming took 4 bases from V and 2 from J; bases not matched to a gene: 5. The CDR3 totals 15 residues. This clone appeared a single time. This rearrangement joins TRBV9 to TRBJ2-3; 9 nucleotides line up with TRBD2. The sample comprised peripheral blood. The origin of this receptor is a human donor in a cohort sampled during active COVID-19. Written as DNA, the CDR3 is TGTGCCAGCAGCCTACTAGCGGGTTCCACAGATACGCAGTATTTT. This sequence encodes CASSLLAGSTDTQYF.